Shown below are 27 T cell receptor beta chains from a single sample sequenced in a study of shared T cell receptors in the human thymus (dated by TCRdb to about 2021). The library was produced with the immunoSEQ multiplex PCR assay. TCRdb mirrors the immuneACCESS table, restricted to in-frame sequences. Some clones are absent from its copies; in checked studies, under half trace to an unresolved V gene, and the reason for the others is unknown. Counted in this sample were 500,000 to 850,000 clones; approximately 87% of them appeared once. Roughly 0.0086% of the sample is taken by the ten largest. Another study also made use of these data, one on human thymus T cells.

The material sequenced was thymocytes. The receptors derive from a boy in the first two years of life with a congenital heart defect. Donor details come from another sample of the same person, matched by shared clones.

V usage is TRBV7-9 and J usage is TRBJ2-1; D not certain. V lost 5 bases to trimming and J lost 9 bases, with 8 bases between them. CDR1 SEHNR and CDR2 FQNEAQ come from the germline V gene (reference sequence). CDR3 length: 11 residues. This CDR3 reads CASSRRSEQFF. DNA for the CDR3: TGTGCCAGCAGCCGTAGGAGTGAGCAGTTCTTC.

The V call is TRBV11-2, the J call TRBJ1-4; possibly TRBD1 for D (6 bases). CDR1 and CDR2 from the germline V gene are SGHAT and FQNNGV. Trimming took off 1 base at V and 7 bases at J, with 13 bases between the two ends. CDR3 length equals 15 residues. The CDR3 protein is CASSLGQLQGEKLFF. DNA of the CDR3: TGTGCCAGCAGCTTAGGACAGCTACAGGGTGAAAAACTGTTTTTT.

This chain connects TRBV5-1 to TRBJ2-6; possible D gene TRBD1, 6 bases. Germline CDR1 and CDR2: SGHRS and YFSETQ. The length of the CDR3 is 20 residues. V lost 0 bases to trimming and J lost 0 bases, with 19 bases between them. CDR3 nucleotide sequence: TGCGCCAGCAGCTTGGTAGTTGGCCCAGGGGCTACCTCTGGGGCCAACGTCCTGACTTTC. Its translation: CASSLVVGPGATSGANVLTF.

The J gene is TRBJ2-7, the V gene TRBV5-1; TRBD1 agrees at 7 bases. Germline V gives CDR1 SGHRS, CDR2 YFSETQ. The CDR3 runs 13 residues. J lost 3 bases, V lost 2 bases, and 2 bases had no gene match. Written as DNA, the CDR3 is TGCGCCAGCAGCTTTGGACAGGTCTACGAGCAGTACTTC. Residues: CASSFGQVYEQYF.

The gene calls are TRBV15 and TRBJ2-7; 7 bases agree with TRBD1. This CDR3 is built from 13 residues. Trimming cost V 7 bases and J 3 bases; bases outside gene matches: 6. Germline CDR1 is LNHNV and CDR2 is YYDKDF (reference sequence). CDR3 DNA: TGTGCCACCACCGACAGGGACAGCTACGAGCAGTACTTC. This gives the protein CATTDRDSYEQYF.

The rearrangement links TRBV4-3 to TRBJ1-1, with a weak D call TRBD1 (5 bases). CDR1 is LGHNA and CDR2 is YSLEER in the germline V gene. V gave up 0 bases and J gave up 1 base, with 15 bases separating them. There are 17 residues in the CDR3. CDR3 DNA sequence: TGCGCCAGCAGCCAAGATAGACCTCCGGGGGGGAACACTGAAGCTTTCTTT. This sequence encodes CASSQDRPPGGNTEAFF.

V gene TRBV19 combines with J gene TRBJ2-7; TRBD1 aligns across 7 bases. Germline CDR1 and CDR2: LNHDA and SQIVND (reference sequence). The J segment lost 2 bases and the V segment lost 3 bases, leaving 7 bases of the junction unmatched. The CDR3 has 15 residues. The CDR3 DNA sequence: TGTGCCAGTAGTATGAAAGGGACAGAGACCTACGAGCAGTACTTC. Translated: CASSMKGTETYEQYF.

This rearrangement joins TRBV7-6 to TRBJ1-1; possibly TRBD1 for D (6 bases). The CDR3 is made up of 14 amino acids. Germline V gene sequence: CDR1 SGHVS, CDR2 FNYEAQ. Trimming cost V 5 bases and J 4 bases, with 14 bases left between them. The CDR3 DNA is TGTGCCAGCAGCCCCTTCACAGGGCTCACTGAAGCTTTCTTT. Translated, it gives CASSPFTGLTEAFF.

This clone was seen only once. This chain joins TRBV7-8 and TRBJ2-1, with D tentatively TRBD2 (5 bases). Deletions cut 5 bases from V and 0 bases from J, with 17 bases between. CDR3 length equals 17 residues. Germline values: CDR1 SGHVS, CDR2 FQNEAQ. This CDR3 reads CASSPREGRISYNEQFF. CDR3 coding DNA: TGTGCCAGCAGCCCTAGGGAAGGGAGAATCTCCTACAATGAGCAGTTCTTC.

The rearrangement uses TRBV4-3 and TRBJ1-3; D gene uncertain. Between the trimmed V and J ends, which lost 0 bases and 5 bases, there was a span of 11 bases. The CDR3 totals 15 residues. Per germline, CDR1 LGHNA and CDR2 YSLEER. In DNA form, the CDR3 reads TGCGCCAGCAGCCAAGAGGGCGGGAACAGAAACACCATATATTTT. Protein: CASSQEGGNRNTIYF.

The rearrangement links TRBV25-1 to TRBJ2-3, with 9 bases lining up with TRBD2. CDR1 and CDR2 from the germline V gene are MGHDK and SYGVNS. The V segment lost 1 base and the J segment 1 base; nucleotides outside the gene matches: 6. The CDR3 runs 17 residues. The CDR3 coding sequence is TGTGCCAGCAGTGAATTTGTAGCGGGAGTGCGCACAGATACGCAGTATTTT. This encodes CASSEFVAGVRTDTQYF.

CDR3 sequence reads: CASRGTPPGELFF. The CDR3 DNA sequence: TGTGCCAGCCGAGGGACTCCTCCCGGGGAGCTGTTTTTT. This chain uses TRBV2 with TRBJ2-2, with D possibly TRBD2 on 6 matching bases. CDR1 is SNHLY and CDR2 is FYNNEI in the germline V gene. Trimming cost V 8 bases and J 6 bases, with 13 bases left between them. The CDR3 has 13 amino acids.

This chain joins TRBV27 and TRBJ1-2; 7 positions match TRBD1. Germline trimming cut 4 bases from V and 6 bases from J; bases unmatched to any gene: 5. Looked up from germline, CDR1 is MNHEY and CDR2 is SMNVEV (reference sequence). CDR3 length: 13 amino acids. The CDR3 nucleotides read TGTGCCAGCAGTTCTTACAGGGGTGATGGCTACACCTTC. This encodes CASSSYRGDGYTF.

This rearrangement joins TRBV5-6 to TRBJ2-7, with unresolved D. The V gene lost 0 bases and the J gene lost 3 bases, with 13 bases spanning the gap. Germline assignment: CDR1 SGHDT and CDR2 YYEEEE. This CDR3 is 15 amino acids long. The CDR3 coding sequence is TGTGCCAGCAGCTTGGCTTCTCCTAACTGCTACGAGCAGTACTTC. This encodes CASSLASPNCYEQYF.

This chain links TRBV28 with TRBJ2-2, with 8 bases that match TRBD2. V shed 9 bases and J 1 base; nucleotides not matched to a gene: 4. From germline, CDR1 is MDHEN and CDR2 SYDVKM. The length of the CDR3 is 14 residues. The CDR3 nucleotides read TGTGCCAGTAGGACTAGCAGGAACACCGGGGAGCTGTTTTTT. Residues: CASRTSRNTGELFF.

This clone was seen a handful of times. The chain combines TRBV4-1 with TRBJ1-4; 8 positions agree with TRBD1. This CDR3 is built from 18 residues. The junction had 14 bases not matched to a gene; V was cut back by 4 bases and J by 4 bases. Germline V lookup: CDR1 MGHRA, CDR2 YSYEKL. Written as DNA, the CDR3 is TGCGCCAGCAGCCCATCGACAGGGGAGGCGATGGGTAATGAAAAACTGTTTTTT. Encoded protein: CASSPSTGEAMGNEKLFF.

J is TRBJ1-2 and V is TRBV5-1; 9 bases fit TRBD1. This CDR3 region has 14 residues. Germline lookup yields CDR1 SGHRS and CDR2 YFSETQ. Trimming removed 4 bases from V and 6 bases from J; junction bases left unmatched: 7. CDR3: CASSTGQGLDGYTF. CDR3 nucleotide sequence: TGCGCCAGCAGCACGGGACAGGGCCTCGATGGCTACACCTTC.

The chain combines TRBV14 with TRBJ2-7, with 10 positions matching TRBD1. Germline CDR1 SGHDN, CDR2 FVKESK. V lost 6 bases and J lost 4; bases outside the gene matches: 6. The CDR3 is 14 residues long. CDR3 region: CASRHGQGDYEQYF. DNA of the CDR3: TGTGCCAGCAGACACGGACAGGGGGATTACGAGCAGTACTTC.

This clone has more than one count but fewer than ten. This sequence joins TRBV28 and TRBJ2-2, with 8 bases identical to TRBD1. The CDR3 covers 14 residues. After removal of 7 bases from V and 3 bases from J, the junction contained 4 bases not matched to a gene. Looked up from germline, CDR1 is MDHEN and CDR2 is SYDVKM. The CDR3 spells CASKDREDTGELFF. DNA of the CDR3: TGTGCCAGCAAGGACAGGGAAGACACCGGGGAGCTGTTTTTT.

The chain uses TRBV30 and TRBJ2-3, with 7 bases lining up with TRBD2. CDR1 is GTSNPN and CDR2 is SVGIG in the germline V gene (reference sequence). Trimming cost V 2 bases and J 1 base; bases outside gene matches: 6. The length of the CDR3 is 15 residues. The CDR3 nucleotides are TGTGCCTGGAGTATAACACGGGAGGGCACAGATACGCAGTATTTT. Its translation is CAWSITREGTDTQYF. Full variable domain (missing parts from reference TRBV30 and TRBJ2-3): SQTIHQWPATLVQPVGSPLSLECTVEGTSNPNLYWYRQAAGRGLQLLFYSVGIGQISSEVPQNLSASRPQDRQFILSSKKLLLSDSGFYLCAWSITREGTDTQYFGPGTRLTVL.

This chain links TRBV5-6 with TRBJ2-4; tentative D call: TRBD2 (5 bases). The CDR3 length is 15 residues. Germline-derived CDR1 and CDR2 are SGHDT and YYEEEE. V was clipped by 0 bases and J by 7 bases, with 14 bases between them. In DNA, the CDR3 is TGTGCCAGCAGCTTGGAAGGTTACGGGAATAACATTCAGTACTTC. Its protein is CASSLEGYGNNIQYF.

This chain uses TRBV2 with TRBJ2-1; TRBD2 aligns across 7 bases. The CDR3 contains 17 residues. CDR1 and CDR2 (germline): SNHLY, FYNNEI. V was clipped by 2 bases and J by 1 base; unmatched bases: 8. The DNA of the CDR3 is TGTGCCAGCAGTGAAACGTTGCTAGCGGAGTCCTACAATGAGCAGTTCTTC. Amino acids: CASSETLLAESYNEQFF.

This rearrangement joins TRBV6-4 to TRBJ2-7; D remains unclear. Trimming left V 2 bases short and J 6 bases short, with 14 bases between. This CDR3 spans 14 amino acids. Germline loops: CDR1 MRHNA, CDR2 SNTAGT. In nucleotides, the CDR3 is TGTGCCAGCAGTGACAAGTTTCCCCCGCGCGAGCAGTACTTC. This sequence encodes CASSDKFPPREQYF.

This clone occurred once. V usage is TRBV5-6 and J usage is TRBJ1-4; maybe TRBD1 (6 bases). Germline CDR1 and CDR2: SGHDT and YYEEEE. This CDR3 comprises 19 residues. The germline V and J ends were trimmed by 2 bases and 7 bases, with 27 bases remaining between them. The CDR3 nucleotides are TGTGCCAGCAGCTTCTTCCCCCTTCGGGGGGGCACTTTGGGTGAAAAACTGTTTTTT. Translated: CASSFFPLRGGTLGEKLFF.

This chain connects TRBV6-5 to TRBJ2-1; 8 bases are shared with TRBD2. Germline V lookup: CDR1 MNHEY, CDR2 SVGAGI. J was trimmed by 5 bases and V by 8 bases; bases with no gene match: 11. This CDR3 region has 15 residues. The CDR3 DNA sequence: TGTGCCAGCGGAACAAGCGGGAGAGTTCACAATGAGCAGTTCTTC. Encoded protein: CASGTSGRVHNEQFF.

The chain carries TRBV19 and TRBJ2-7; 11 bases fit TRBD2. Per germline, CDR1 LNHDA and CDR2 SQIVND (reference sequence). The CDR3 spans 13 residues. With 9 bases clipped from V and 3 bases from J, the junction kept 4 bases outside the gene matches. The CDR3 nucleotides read TGTGCCAGGGAGACTAGCGGGATCTACGAGCAGTACTTC. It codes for CARETSGIYEQYF.

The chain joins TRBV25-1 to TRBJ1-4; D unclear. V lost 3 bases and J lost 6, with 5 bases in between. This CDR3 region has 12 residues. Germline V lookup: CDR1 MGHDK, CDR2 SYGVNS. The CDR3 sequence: CASSEVDEKLFF. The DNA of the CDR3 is TGTGCCAGCAGTGAGGTAGATGAAAAACTGTTTTTT.